This note documents a single T cell receptor beta chain sequence. These data come from a study of monozygotic twins with inflammatory bowel disease. The V gene's germline CDR1 is SGHDT and CDR2 YYEEEE. The CDR3 is made up of 13 amino acids. TCRdb reanalyzed the 5' RACE reads and collapses them to one entry per CDR3 protein, without DNA. Its clone listing holds over 350,000 distinct CDR3 sequences. This receptor was taken from a human donor with ulcerative colitis or Crohn's disease, or a healthy co-twin of an affected twin (not recorded which). Sequencing used blood. The chain uses TRBV5-6 and TRBJ1-1; TCRdb calls TRBD1, which cannot be checked without DNA. This chain's CDR3 is CASSLKGAVRAFF.